Each of the 21 T cell receptor beta chains below was sequenced from the same sample in a study of cytomegalovirus exposure and HLA in healthy donors. TCRdb keeps only in-frame clones here, not all; method: immunoSEQ multiplex PCR. Of roughly 84,000 clones detected, approximately 91% appear once; the ten largest clones hold approximately 2.2%. The sample was PBMCs. These receptors were taken from a man under 40 in good health and CMV-seronegative.

The J gene is TRBJ2-7, the V gene TRBV6-5, with TRBD1 matching 7 bases. The germline CDR1 and CDR2 sequences are MNHEY and SVGAGI. Trimming removed 8 bases from V and 2 bases from J; junction bases left unmatched: 6. The CDR3 is 13 amino acids. For the CDR3, the DNA is TGTGCCAGCCACAGGGGTGACACCTACGAGCAGTACTTC. Residues: CASHRGDTYEQYF.

This chain joins TRBV2 and TRBJ1-6, with D possibly TRBD1 on 6 matching bases. CDR1 and CDR2 from the germline V gene are SNHLY and FYNNEI. The V gene lost 8 bases and the J gene lost 6 bases, with 14 bases spanning the gap. The CDR3 runs 14 residues. CDR3 amino acids: CASLADSSNSPLHF. The CDR3 DNA follows: TGTGCCAGCCTCGCGGACAGCTCTAATTCACCCCTCCACTTT.

The chain is built from TRBV18 and TRBJ2-1; the match to TRBD2 covers 12 bases. The CDR3 runs to 18 residues. Germline values: CDR1 KGHSH, CDR2 LQKENI. Trimming cost V 6 bases and J 9 bases; bases outside gene matches: 18. The CDR3 loop is CASSPSGRAYTGEAEQFF. The CDR3 DNA reads as TGTGCCAGCTCCCCTAGCGGGAGGGCTTATACCGGTGAGGCTGAGCAGTTCTTC.

The CDR3 reads CASSSFSLKSNTIYF. The CDR3 region has the DNA TGTGCCAGCAGCTCCTTTAGTCTAAAGTCAAACACCATATATTTT. V usage is TRBV11-2 and J usage is TRBJ1-3; no clear D gene. Germline V lookup: CDR1 SGHAT, CDR2 FQNNGV. V lost 4 bases, J lost 6 bases, and 16 bases lay in between. The length of the CDR3 is 15 residues.

J is TRBJ1-1 and V is TRBV29-1; 7 bases map to TRBD1. The CDR3 totals 13 residues. In germline, CDR1 is SQVTM, CDR2 ANQGSEA. Trimming at V came to 5 bases and at J to 5 bases, leaving 8 bases not matched to a gene. In DNA, the CDR3 is TGCAGCGTTCCTCACAGGGGAAATACTGAAGCTTTCTTT. Translation: CSVPHRGNTEAFF.

The gene calls are TRBV5-6 and TRBJ1-6; D not resolved. Trimming shortened V by 4 bases and J by 10 bases, and 12 bases separated the two germline ends. CDR1 SGHDT and CDR2 YYEEEE come from the germline V gene. The CDR3 is 13 residues long. The CDR3 loop is CASSVNRESPLHF. CDR3 coding DNA: TGTGCCAGCAGCGTAAACCGGGAGTCACCCCTCCACTTT.

The V gene is TRBV6-4, the J gene TRBJ1-6, with 9 bases fitting TRBD1. Germline V gives CDR1 MRHNA, CDR2 SNTAGT. The CDR3 is made up of 14 amino acids. J lost 9 bases, V lost 3 bases, and 3 bases had no gene match. In DNA, the CDR3 is TGTGCCAGCAGTGAACCGGGACAGGGTTCACCCCTCCACTTT. Translated: CASSEPGQGSPLHF.

The CDR3 sequence: CASSLVRGGGVTYEQYF. In DNA form, the CDR3 reads TGTGCCAGCAGCTTGGTGCGGGGTGGGGGAGTAACCTACGAGCAGTACTTC. The V and J genes are TRBV5-4 and TRBJ2-7, with a possible D match to TRBD2 (6 bases). There are 17 residues in the CDR3. In germline, CDR1 is SGHNT, CDR2 YYREEE (reference sequence). Trimming took 0 bases from V and 2 from J, leaving 18 bases between them.

This chain links TRBV7-9 with TRBJ2-1, with TRBD2 identical over 9 bases. V trimming: 5 bases; J trimming: 7 bases; junction bases outside the gene matches: 9. Germline V lookup: CDR1 SEHNR, CDR2 FQNEAQ (reference sequence). This CDR3 has 15 amino acids. CDR3 bases: TGTGCCAGCAGCCAGGGGACTAGCTTCGGGAATGAGCAGTTCTTC. Translated, it gives CASSQGTSFGNEQFF.

DNA for the CDR3: TGTGCCAGCTCCCCCCCGGGAGGGCTGAACACTGAAGCTTTCTTT. Translation gives CASSPPGGLNTEAFF. This chain joins TRBV18 and TRBJ1-1; D is ambiguous. The germline V and J ends were trimmed by 6 bases and 0 bases, with 14 bases remaining between them. Germline V gives CDR1 KGHSH, CDR2 LQKENI. The CDR3 sequence is 15 residues long.

The V gene is TRBV2, the J gene TRBJ1-5; possible D gene TRBD1, 6 bases. Trimming left V 4 bases short and J 9 bases short, with 16 bases between. CDR1 SNHLY and CDR2 FYNNEI come from the germline V gene. There are 14 residues in the CDR3. The CDR3 nucleotides read TGTGCCAGCAGTGCGGGACACTACCTGGGGCCCCAGCATTTT. Protein product: CASSAGHYLGPQHF.

The J gene is TRBJ2-3, the V gene TRBV7-8, with D hard to call. Germline V gene lookup returns CDR1 SGHVS and CDR2 FQNEAQ. The V gene lost 5 bases and the J gene lost 6 bases, with 24 bases spanning the gap. The CDR3 consists of 17 residues. The CDR3 nucleotides read TGTGCCAGCAGCACTAAGACTGGGTTTTTTTTATTTGATACGCAGTATTTT. It encodes CASSTKTGFFLFDTQYF.

The J gene is TRBJ2-7, the V gene TRBV19; 9 bases align to TRBD1. Germline V CDR1 and CDR2: LNHDA, SQIVND (reference sequence). V dropped 7 bases and J dropped 7; count of bases not matched to a gene: 14. CDR3 length: 15 residues. CDR3 loop: CASTLERTGASEQYF. The CDR3 nucleotides are TGTGCCAGTACCCTGGAGCGGACAGGGGCGAGTGAGCAGTACTTC.

The J gene is TRBJ2-2, the V gene TRBV18; D is uncertain. Trimming took off 5 bases at V and 0 bases at J, with 19 bases between the two ends. The germline gives CDR1 KGHSH, CDR2 LQKENI. The CDR3 is 18 residues long. CDR3 nucleotides: TGTGCCAGCTCATCGACGCCCGGAGAGAACTCGAACACCGGGGAGCTGTTTTTT. Amino acid sequence: CASSSTPGENSNTGELFF.

The V gene is TRBV4-1, the J gene TRBJ2-7, with 9 bases matching TRBD1. Trimming took 2 bases from V and 7 from J; bases not matched to a gene: 6. This CDR3 is 14 amino acids long. Germline V CDR1 and CDR2: MGHRA, YSYEKL. CDR3 amino acids: CASSQPGTGIEQYF. In nucleotides, the CDR3 is TGCGCCAGCAGCCAACCCGGGACAGGGATAGAGCAGTACTTC.

The chain recombines TRBV27 with TRBJ2-5; a weak D match, TRBD1 (5 bases). The CDR3 loop spans 13 amino acids. Germline V gene data show CDR1 as MNHEY and CDR2 as SMNVEV (reference sequence). V lost 6 bases to trimming and J lost 5 bases, with 13 bases between them. CDR3 loop: CASRPQGVETQYF. Here the CDR3 DNA reads TGTGCCAGCAGACCTCAGGGCGTTGAGACCCAGTACTTC.

This clone was counted a few times. The CDR3 loop is CAISENKYSNQPQHF. The CDR3 DNA sequence: TGTGCCATCAGTGAAAACAAATATAGCAATCAGCCCCAGCATTTT. The chain uses TRBV10-3 and TRBJ1-5, with unresolved D. This CDR3 is built from 15 residues. Germline V gene sequence: CDR1 ENHRY, CDR2 SYGVKD. The V and J ends lost 3 bases and 0 bases respectively, with 9 bases between them.

This chain links TRBV5-6 with TRBJ1-5, with a possible D match to TRBD1 (6 bases). CDR3 size: 15 residues. The V end lost 1 base, the J end lost 6 bases, and 14 bases lay between the germline ends. Germline V CDR1 and CDR2: SGHDT, YYEEEE. This CDR3 is CASSLSPDRAQPQHF. The CDR3 bases are TGTGCCAGCAGCTTGTCCCCGGACAGAGCTCAGCCCCAGCATTTT.

This clone has a handful of counts. CDR3 protein: CASSQSNREPRGIGSNQPQHF. The CDR3 DNA follows: TGCGCCAGCAGTCAATCAAACCGAGAACCCAGGGGTATCGGTAGCAATCAGCCCCAGCATTTT. The V call is TRBV23-1, the J call TRBJ1-5; D may be TRBD1 (6 bases). TRBV23-1 is an ORF, with its function uncertain. The CDR3 loop spans 21 amino acids. V lost 0 bases and J lost 0, with 24 bases in between.

This clone was observed a single time. The chain recombines TRBV4-2 with TRBJ2-7; 8 bases line up with TRBD1. Germline lookup yields CDR1 LGHNA and CDR2 YNFKEQ. V gave up 0 bases and J gave up 6 bases; unmatched junction bases: 28. The CDR3 is made up of 22 amino acids. The CDR3 sequence is CASSQEGLGRGRARVNEGEQYF. The CDR3 DNA sequence: TGTGCCAGCAGCCAAGAAGGTTTGGGCAGGGGGCGGGCACGCGTAAATGAGGGCGAGCAGTACTTC.

This chain connects TRBV5-8 to TRBJ2-5, with a weak D call TRBD2 (6 bases). This CDR3 is 14 amino acids long. Looked up from germline, CDR1 is SGHTS and CDR2 is YDEGEE. Trimming removed 4 bases from V and 4 bases from J, with 14 bases in between. The CDR3 DNA is TGTGCCAGCAGCGATCTAGCGATGCGAGAGACCCAGTACTTC. Protein: CASSDLAMRETQYF.